Listed below are T cell receptor beta chains from one sample, sequenced in a study of graft-versus-host responses after intestinal transplantation. TCRdb's copy holds only in-frame clones and misses some; the assay was immunoSEQ multiplex PCR. The table lists fewer than 75,000 clones, roughly 90% of them singletons, with 1.5% to 2% in the top ten. The source was PBMCs, collected 26 days after transplant. Receptors were obtained from a human patient who received an intestinal transplant, so some T cells may come from the graft donor. Each CDR3 is given with its conserved first and last residue. D genes are given only for firm matches. Rows may omit the clone size; those that give it use once, few, many or a size class.

once | 13 | TRBJ2-7 | . | TRBV18 | TGTGCCAGCTCACCACCTCCAGGGCCCGAGCAGTACTTC | CASSPPPGPEQYF
. | 13 | TRBJ2-7 | . | TRBV29-1 | TGCAGCGTTGAAGGTTCACGGGGCTACGAGCAGTACTTC | CSVEGSRGYEQYF
once | 14 | TRBJ2-7 | TRBD2 | TRBV13 | TGTGCCAGCAGCTTGTCGCTAGCGGTCTACGAGCAGTACTTC | CASSLSLAVYEQYF
. | 10 | TRBJ2-3 | . | TRBV20-1 | TGCAGTGCTTCAACAGATACGCAGTATTTT | CSASTDTQYF
. | 16 | TRBJ2-1 | TRBD2 | TRBV27 | TGTGCCAGCACCAACAGAAGCGGGAATTACTACAATGAGCAGTTCTTC | CASTNRSGNYYNEQFF
. | 11 | TRBJ2-7 | . | TRBV28 | TGTGCCAGCAGCAGGGCCTACGAGCAGTACTTC | CASSRAYEQYF
. | 14 | TRBJ2-5 | . | TRBV28 | TGTGCCAGCAGTTTACGGTCAGGGAAAGAGACCCAGTACTTC | CASSLRSGKETQYF
few | 14 | TRBJ2-7 | TRBD1 | TRBV7-2 | TGTGCCAGCAGCTACTACAGGGGGCAGTACGAGCAGTACTTC | CASSYYRGQYEQYF
. | 15 | TRBJ1-5 | . | TRBV11-2 | TGTGCCAGCAGCTTAGAGGGCAGTATCAATCAGCCCCAGCATTTT | CASSLEGSINQPQHF
. | 15 | TRBJ2-1 | TRBD2 | TRBV9 | TGTGCTAGCAGCGATGACGGGAGGGCGAGCAATGAGCAGTTCTTC | CASSDDGRASNEQFF
. | 13 | TRBJ1-1 | . | TRBV5-1 | TGCGCCAGCAGCTTGGTAGGGGATGCTGAAGCTTTCTTT | CASSLVGDAEAFF
. | 14 | TRBJ1-5 | . | TRBV9 | TGTGCCAGCAGCGTGGGGGGAAGCAATCAGCCCCAGCATTTT | CASSVGGSNQPQHF
few | 16 | TRBJ2-3 | TRBD1 | TRBV13 | TGTGCCAGCAGCTCACGGGACAGGGGTAGCACAGATACGCAGTATTTT | CASSSRDRGSTDTQYF
. | 17 | TRBJ2-1 | TRBD2 | TRBV28 | TGTGCCAGCAGGAAGACTAGCGGGGGGAGAAAGTACAATGAGCAGTTCTTC | CASRKTSGGRKYNEQFF
once | 15 | TRBJ1-2 | TRBD1 | TRBV9 | TGTGCCAGCAGCGCCCGGGACAGGGAGAACTATGGCTACACCTTC | CASSARDRENYGYTF
. | 15 | TRBJ1-2 | TRBD1 | TRBV15 | TGTGCCACCAGCAGTACAGGGGGCACTAACTATGGCTACACCTTC | CATSSTGGTNYGYTF
. | 14 | TRBJ1-3 | . | TRBV10-3 | TGTGCCACCCTTCACACACCGGCGGAGAGCACCATATATTTT | CATLHTPAESTIYF
. | 20 | TRBJ2-3 | TRBD2 | TRBV9 | TGTGCCAGCAGTTCCCCGCCGGGACTAGCGGGGGGCCCTAGCACAGATACGCAGTATTTT | CASSSPPGLAGGPSTDTQYF
once | 14 | TRBJ1-5 | . | TRBV27 | TGTGCCAGCAGTTTTGGGCGGGGCAATCAGCCCCAGCATTTT | CASSFGRGNQPQHF
. | 20 | TRBJ2-7 | TRBD2 | TRBV5-1 | TGCGCCAGCGCTCTCCCGGGACTAGCGGGGGCCTCATTTCTACCGATGGAGCAGTACTTC | CASALPGLAGASFLPMEQYF
once | 13 | TRBJ2-1 | TRBD2 | TRBV5-1 | TGCGCTAGCCAGACTAGCGGGGACAATGAGCAGTTCTTC | CASQTSGDNEQFF
. | 14 | TRBJ1-1 | . | TRBV15 | TGTGCCACCAGCCCATCCCCAGGGAACACTGAAGCTTTCTTT | CATSPSPGNTEAFF
. | 16 | TRBJ2-3 | TRBD2 | TRBV7-2 | TGTGCCAGCAGCCGTCTAGCGGGAGGGCTAACAGATACGCAGTATTTT | CASSRLAGGLTDTQYF
. | 14 | TRBJ2-2 | TRBD1 | TRBV6-4 | TGTGCCAGCAGTCAGGGGGCTGGGACCGGGGAGCTGTTTTTT | CASSQGAGTGELFF
. | 12 | TRBJ2-3 | . | TRBV30 | TGTGCCTGGACCAGGGTTACAGATACGCAGTATTTT | CAWTRVTDTQYF
. | 15 | TRBJ2-7 | . | TRBV4-1 | TGCGCCAGCAGCCAAGAACAGGACAGCTCCTACGAGCAGTACTTC | CASSQEQDSSYEQYF
. | 15 | TRBJ1-4 | TRBD1 | TRBV28 | TGTGCCAGCAGGGGGACAGGGCCCATTAATGAAAAACTGTTTTTT | CASRGTGPINEKLFF
. | 14 | TRBJ1-2 | . | TRBV5-1 | TGCGCCAGCAGCTTGGTAGGGGTCCAGGATGGCTACACCTTC | CASSLVGVQDGYTF